The 11 T cell receptor beta chains presented below share a single source sample, sequenced in a study of CD8+ T cells in alopecia areata. In each case, RNA was isolated and then reverse transcribed into cDNA as the sequencing template. The data were produced by immunoSEQ multiplex PCR, yet TCRdb's version contains in-frame clones alone and is incomplete. The sample lists some 200,000 clones; around three fifths were seen once. Treatment given: oral pan-JAK inhibitor, 5-10 mg twice daily. This specimen consisted of CD8+ T cells sorted from blood, obtained at week 24, from a patient treated with tofacitinib. The receptors were gathered from a human donor with alopecia areata.

In its sample, this clone was seen once. The chain joins TRBV20-1 to TRBJ2-7; D unclear. Germline V gene sequence: CDR1 DFQATT, CDR2 SNEGSKA (reference sequence). CDR3 length: 11 residues. V was clipped by 5 bases and J by 3 bases, with 8 bases between them. CDR3 in DNA: TGCAGTGCTGCCGAGCGCTACGAGCAGTACTTC. Residues: CSAAERYEQYF.

The chain recombines TRBV27 with TRBJ2-3, with unresolved D. Trimming stripped 10 bases from V and 4 bases from J, with 21 bases between. CDR1 is MNHEY, CDR2 SMNVEV, per germline (reference sequence). The CDR3 consists of 15 residues. The CDR3 nucleotides read TGTGCCACCGCGAAGGCAGCCCAGTGGGCAGATACGCAGTATTTT. Translation gives CATAKAAQWADTQYF.

The CDR3 nucleotides are TGTTCGTCTGTCCTGGCGTACAATGAGCAGTTCTTC. The encoded protein is CSSVLAYNEQFF. The chain couples TRBV9 to TRBJ2-1; D is uncertain. Per germline, CDR1 SGDLS and CDR2 YYNGEE. The length of the CDR3 is 12 residues.

The chain carries TRBV6-6 and TRBJ1-1, with D perhaps TRBD1 (6 bases). The CDR3 is 14 residues long. In germline, CDR1 is MNHNY, CDR2 SVGAGI (reference sequence). The ends were cut back, 8 bases at V and 4 bases at J, with 17 bases in the middle. In DNA form, the CDR3 reads TGTGCCAGCGTTGGGGGCCGGGGCGGCACTGAAGCTTTCTTT. Translating gives CASVGGRGGTEAFF.

This clone was counted between two and nine times. The V call is TRBV15, the J call TRBJ2-2, with D maybe TRBD2 (6 bases). Germline-derived CDR1 and CDR2 are LNHNV and YYDKDF (reference sequence). The length of the CDR3 is 14 residues. V was clipped by 5 bases and J by 1 base, with 8 bases between them. CDR3 in amino acids: CATSPGLNTGELFF. The DNA of the CDR3 is TGTGCCACCAGCCCGGGACTGAACACCGGGGAGCTGTTTTTT.

V usage is TRBV5-5 and J usage is TRBJ1-5, with D perhaps matching TRBD1 (6 bases). The length of the CDR3 is 13 residues. V gave up 3 bases and J gave up 7 bases, with 11 bases separating them. Germline V gene lookup returns CDR1 SGHKS and CDR2 YYEKEE (reference sequence). The DNA of the CDR3 is TGTGCCAGCAGCTACAACCAGGGGCAGCCCCAGCATTTT. Translation: CASSYNQGQPQHF.

The chain couples TRBV7-9 to TRBJ2-3; 9 positions agree with TRBD1. The V gene's germline CDR1 is SEHNR and CDR2 FQNEAQ (reference sequence). The J segment lost 4 bases and the V segment lost 5 bases, leaving 13 bases of the junction unmatched. CDR3 length: 17 amino acids. CDR3 sequence (DNA): TGTGCCAGCAGCCCTCTAGTCCCGGACAGGGGTGCAGATACGCAGTATTTT. Protein product: CASSPLVPDRGADTQYF.

The chain is built from TRBV7-9 and TRBJ1-6; D unresolved. Germline V lookup: CDR1 SEHNR, CDR2 FQNEAQ (reference sequence). V shed 2 bases and J shed 13 bases, with 9 bases lying between them. The CDR3 runs 12 residues. For the CDR3, the DNA is TGTGCCAGCAGCTTACTAGGGAGGCCCCTCCACTTT. Amino acids: CASSLLGRPLHF.

On this clone: Other nucleotide sequences from this sample produce the same CDR3. The genes are TRBV29-1 and TRBJ2-7; D may be TRBD2 (5 bases). Germline V lookup: CDR1 SQVTM, CDR2 ANQGSEA. This CDR3 is built from 12 residues. V dropped 4 bases and J dropped 2 bases, with 9 bases sitting between them. CDR3 bases: TGCAGCGTTGGAGGGCAGACCTACGAGCAGTACTTC. Its translation: CSVGGQTYEQYF.

This rearrangement joins TRBV29-1 to TRBJ1-2, with TRBD1 matching over 8 bases. CDR1 and CDR2 (germline): SQVTM, ANQGSEA. The CDR3 is 14 amino acids. J gave up 2 bases and V 2 bases, and 4 bases lay outside the gene matches. CDR3 nucleotides: TGCAGCGTTGAATCGGGACAGGTCAACTATGGCTACACCTTC. Its protein product is CSVESGQVNYGYTF.

The chain is built from TRBV10-3 and TRBJ1-2; the D is unclear. Trimming pared 2 bases from V and 8 bases from J, leaving 15 bases between. Looked up from germline, CDR1 is ENHRY and CDR2 is SYGVKD. The CDR3 extends over 14 amino acids. As DNA, the CDR3 is TGTGCCATCAGTGAGACGCGGGAGAGGGAAGGCTACACCTTC. Translated: CAISETREREGYTF.